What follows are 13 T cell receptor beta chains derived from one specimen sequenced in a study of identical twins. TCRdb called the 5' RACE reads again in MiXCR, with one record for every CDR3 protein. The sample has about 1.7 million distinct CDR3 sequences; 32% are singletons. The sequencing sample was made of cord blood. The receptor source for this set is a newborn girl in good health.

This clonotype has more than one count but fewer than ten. The CDR3 sequence is CSARGLQGVGTEAFF. In DNA form, the CDR3 reads TGCAGTGCTAGAGGCTTACAGGGAGTAGGCACTGAAGCTTTCTTT. This rearrangement joins TRBV20-1 to TRBJ1-1; D is possibly TRBD1 (6 bases). Germline lookup yields CDR1 DFQATT and CDR2 SNEGSKA (reference sequence). This CDR3 region has 15 residues. V lost 1 base to trimming and J lost 4 bases, with 16 bases between them.

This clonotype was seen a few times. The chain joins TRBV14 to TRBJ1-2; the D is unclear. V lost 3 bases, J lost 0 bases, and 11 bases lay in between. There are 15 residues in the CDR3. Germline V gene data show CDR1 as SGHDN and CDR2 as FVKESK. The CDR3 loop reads CASSQGLGPNYGYTF. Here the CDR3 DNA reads TGTGCCAGCAGCCAGGGGTTAGGACCTAACTATGGCTACACCTTC.

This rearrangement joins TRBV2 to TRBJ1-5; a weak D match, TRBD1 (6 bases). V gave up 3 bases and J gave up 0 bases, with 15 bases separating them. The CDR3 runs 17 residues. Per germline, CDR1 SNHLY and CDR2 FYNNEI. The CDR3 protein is CASSDRKGEVSNQPQHF. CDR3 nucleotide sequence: TGTGCCAGCAGTGACCGTAAGGGGGAGGTTAGCAATCAGCCCCAGCATTTT.

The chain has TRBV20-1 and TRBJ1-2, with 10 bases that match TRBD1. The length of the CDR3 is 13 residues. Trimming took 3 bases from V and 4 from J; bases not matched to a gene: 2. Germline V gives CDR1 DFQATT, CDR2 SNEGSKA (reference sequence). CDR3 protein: CSASRDRGYGYTF. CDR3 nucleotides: TGCAGTGCTAGCCGGGACAGGGGCTATGGCTACACCTTC.

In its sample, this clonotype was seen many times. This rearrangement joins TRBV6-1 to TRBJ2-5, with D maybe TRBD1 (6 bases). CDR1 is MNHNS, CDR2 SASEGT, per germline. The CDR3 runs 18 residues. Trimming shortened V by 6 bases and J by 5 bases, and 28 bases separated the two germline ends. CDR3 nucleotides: TGTGCCAGCAGACCAAACCCGAGCGCAGGGACACATTGGGAGACCCAGTACTTC. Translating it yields CASRPNPSAGTHWETQYF.

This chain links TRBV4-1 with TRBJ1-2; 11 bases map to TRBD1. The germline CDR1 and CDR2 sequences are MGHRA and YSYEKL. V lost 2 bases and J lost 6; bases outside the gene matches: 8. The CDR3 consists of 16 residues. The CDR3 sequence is CASSQPTGTGGNGYTF. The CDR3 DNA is TGCGCCAGCAGCCAACCCACCGGGACAGGGGGTAATGGCTACACCTTC.

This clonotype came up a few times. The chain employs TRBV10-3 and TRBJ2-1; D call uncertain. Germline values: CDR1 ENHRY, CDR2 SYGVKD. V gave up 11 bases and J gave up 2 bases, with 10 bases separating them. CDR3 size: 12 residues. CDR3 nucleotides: TGTGCCCCCGGGTTCCCCTACAATGAGCAGTTCTTC. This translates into CAPGFPYNEQFF.

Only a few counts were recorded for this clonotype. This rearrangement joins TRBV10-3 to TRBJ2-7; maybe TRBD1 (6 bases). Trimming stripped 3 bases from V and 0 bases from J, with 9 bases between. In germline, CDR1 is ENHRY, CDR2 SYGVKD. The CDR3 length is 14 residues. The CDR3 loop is CAISDPDSSYEQYF. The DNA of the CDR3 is TGTGCCATCAGTGACCCGGACAGCTCCTACGAGCAGTACTTC.

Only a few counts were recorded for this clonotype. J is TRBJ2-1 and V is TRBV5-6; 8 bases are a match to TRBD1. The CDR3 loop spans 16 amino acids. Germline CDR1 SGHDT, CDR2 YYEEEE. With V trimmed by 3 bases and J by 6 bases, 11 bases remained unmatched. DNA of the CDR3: TGTGCCAGCAGCTACCCAACCGGGACAGGCGTCAATGAGCAGTTCTTC. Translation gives CASSYPTGTGVNEQFF.

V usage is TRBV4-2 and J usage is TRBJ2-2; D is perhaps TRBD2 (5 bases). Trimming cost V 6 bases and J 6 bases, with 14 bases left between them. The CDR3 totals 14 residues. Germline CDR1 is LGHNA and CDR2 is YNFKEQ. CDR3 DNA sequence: TGTGCCAGCAGTAACAACGGGATGGCCGGGGAGCTGTTTTTT. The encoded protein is CASSNNGMAGELFF.

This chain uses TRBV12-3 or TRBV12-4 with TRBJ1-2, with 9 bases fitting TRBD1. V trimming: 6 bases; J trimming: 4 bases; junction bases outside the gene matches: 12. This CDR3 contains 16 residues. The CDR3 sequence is CASRPFPGQGSYGYTF. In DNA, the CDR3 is TGTGCCAGCAGGCCGTTCCCGGGACAGGGTTCCTATGGCTACACCTTC.

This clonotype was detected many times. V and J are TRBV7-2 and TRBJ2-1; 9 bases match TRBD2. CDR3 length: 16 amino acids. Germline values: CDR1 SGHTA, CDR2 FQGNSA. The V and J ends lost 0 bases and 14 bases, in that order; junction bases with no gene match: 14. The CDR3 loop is CASSLALAGALSMKFF. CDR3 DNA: TGTGCCAGCAGCTTAGCTTTAGCGGGAGCCCTATCAATGAAGTTCTTC.

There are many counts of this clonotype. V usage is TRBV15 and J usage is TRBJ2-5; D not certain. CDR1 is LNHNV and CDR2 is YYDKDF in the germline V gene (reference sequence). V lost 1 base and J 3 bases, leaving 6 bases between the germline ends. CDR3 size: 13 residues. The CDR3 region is CATSRVEEETQYF. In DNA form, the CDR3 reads TGTGCCACCAGCAGAGTTGAAGAAGAGACCCAGTACTTC.